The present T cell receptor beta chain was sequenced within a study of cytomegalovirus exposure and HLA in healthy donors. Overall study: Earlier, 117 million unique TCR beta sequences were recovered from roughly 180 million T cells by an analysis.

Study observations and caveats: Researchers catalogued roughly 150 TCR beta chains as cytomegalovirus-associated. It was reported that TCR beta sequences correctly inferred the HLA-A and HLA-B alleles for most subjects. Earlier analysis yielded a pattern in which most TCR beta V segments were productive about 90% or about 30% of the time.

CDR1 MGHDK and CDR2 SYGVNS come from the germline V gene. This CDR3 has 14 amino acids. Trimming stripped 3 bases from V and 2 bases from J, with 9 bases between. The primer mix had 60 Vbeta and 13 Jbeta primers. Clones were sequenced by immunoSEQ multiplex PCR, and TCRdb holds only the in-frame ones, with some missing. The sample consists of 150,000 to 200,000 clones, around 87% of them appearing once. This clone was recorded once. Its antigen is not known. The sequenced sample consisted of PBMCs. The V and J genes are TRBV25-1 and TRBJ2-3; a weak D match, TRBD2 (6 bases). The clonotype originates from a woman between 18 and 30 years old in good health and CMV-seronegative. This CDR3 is CASSDPGDTDTQYF. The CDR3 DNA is TGTGCCAGCAGTGATCCGGGAGACACAGATACGCAGTATTTT.